This TCR beta chain was found in a study of T cell clones after liver transplantation. Study information: A pre-transplant mixed lymphocyte reaction with TCRbeta sequencing defined graft-donor-reactive clones followed in post-transplant blood. Blood was drawn pre-transplant, before withdrawal, and after full or failed withdrawal.

Study outcomes and limitations: In 5 of 8 subjects, circulating graft-donor-reactive CD4 TCRbeta sequences fell significantly after transplant. Graft donor-reactive T cells may have migrated into the graft rather than being deleted.

Trimming took off 5 bases at V and 0 bases at J, with 9 bases between the two ends. CDR1 is SGDLS, CDR2 YYNGEE, per germline. The CDR3 has 14 amino acids. TCRdb's copy holds only in-frame clones and misses some; the assay was immunoSEQ multiplex PCR. This table has roughly 73,000 clones, 80% appearing once. A remark on this clone: Antigen unknown.

The chain joins TRBV9 to TRBJ2-1; D is uncertain. Source: CD4+ T cells from blood, taken before liver transplant. This TCR came from a human donor who received a liver transplant. The CDR3 bases are TGTGCCAGCAGGGCGGACCCCTCCTACAATGAGCAGTTCTTC. Amino acids: CASRADPSYNEQFF. The variable domain in full, completed from reference TRBV9 and TRBJ2-1, reads DSGVTQTPKHLITATGQRVTLRCSPRSGDLSVYWYQQSLDQGLQFLIQYYNGEERAKGNILERFSAQQFPDLHSELNLSSLELGDSALYFCASRADPSYNEQFFGPGTRLTVL.